This section outlines one T cell receptor beta chain sequence together with its context. The antigen remains undetermined. Here immunoSEQ multiplex PCR was the method, and the copy in TCRdb shows in-frame clones only, minus some. The repertoire consists of tens of thousands of clones, with about 88% occurring once and the leading ten covering 20% to 25%. The germline CDR1 and CDR2 sequences are GTSNPN and SVGIG (reference sequence). This CDR3 region has 14 residues. Trimming took 3 bases from V and 1 from J; bases not matched to a gene: 6. The source of the sample is a study of T cells in localized non-small cell lung cancer. Study-wide points: A median of roughly 50 of the top 100 tumor clones appeared in adjacent lung, which was paired and uninvolved.

The receptor was derived from a woman aged 40 to 75 with stage I squamous cell lung carcinoma. The chain recombines TRBV30 with TRBJ2-7; 7 bases map to TRBD2. This material consisted of peripheral blood, taken before any cancer treatment. CDR3 nucleotide sequence: TGTGCCTGGAGGAGCCGCGGGGGTTCCTACGAGCAGTACTTC. Its translation is CAWRSRGGSYEQYF.